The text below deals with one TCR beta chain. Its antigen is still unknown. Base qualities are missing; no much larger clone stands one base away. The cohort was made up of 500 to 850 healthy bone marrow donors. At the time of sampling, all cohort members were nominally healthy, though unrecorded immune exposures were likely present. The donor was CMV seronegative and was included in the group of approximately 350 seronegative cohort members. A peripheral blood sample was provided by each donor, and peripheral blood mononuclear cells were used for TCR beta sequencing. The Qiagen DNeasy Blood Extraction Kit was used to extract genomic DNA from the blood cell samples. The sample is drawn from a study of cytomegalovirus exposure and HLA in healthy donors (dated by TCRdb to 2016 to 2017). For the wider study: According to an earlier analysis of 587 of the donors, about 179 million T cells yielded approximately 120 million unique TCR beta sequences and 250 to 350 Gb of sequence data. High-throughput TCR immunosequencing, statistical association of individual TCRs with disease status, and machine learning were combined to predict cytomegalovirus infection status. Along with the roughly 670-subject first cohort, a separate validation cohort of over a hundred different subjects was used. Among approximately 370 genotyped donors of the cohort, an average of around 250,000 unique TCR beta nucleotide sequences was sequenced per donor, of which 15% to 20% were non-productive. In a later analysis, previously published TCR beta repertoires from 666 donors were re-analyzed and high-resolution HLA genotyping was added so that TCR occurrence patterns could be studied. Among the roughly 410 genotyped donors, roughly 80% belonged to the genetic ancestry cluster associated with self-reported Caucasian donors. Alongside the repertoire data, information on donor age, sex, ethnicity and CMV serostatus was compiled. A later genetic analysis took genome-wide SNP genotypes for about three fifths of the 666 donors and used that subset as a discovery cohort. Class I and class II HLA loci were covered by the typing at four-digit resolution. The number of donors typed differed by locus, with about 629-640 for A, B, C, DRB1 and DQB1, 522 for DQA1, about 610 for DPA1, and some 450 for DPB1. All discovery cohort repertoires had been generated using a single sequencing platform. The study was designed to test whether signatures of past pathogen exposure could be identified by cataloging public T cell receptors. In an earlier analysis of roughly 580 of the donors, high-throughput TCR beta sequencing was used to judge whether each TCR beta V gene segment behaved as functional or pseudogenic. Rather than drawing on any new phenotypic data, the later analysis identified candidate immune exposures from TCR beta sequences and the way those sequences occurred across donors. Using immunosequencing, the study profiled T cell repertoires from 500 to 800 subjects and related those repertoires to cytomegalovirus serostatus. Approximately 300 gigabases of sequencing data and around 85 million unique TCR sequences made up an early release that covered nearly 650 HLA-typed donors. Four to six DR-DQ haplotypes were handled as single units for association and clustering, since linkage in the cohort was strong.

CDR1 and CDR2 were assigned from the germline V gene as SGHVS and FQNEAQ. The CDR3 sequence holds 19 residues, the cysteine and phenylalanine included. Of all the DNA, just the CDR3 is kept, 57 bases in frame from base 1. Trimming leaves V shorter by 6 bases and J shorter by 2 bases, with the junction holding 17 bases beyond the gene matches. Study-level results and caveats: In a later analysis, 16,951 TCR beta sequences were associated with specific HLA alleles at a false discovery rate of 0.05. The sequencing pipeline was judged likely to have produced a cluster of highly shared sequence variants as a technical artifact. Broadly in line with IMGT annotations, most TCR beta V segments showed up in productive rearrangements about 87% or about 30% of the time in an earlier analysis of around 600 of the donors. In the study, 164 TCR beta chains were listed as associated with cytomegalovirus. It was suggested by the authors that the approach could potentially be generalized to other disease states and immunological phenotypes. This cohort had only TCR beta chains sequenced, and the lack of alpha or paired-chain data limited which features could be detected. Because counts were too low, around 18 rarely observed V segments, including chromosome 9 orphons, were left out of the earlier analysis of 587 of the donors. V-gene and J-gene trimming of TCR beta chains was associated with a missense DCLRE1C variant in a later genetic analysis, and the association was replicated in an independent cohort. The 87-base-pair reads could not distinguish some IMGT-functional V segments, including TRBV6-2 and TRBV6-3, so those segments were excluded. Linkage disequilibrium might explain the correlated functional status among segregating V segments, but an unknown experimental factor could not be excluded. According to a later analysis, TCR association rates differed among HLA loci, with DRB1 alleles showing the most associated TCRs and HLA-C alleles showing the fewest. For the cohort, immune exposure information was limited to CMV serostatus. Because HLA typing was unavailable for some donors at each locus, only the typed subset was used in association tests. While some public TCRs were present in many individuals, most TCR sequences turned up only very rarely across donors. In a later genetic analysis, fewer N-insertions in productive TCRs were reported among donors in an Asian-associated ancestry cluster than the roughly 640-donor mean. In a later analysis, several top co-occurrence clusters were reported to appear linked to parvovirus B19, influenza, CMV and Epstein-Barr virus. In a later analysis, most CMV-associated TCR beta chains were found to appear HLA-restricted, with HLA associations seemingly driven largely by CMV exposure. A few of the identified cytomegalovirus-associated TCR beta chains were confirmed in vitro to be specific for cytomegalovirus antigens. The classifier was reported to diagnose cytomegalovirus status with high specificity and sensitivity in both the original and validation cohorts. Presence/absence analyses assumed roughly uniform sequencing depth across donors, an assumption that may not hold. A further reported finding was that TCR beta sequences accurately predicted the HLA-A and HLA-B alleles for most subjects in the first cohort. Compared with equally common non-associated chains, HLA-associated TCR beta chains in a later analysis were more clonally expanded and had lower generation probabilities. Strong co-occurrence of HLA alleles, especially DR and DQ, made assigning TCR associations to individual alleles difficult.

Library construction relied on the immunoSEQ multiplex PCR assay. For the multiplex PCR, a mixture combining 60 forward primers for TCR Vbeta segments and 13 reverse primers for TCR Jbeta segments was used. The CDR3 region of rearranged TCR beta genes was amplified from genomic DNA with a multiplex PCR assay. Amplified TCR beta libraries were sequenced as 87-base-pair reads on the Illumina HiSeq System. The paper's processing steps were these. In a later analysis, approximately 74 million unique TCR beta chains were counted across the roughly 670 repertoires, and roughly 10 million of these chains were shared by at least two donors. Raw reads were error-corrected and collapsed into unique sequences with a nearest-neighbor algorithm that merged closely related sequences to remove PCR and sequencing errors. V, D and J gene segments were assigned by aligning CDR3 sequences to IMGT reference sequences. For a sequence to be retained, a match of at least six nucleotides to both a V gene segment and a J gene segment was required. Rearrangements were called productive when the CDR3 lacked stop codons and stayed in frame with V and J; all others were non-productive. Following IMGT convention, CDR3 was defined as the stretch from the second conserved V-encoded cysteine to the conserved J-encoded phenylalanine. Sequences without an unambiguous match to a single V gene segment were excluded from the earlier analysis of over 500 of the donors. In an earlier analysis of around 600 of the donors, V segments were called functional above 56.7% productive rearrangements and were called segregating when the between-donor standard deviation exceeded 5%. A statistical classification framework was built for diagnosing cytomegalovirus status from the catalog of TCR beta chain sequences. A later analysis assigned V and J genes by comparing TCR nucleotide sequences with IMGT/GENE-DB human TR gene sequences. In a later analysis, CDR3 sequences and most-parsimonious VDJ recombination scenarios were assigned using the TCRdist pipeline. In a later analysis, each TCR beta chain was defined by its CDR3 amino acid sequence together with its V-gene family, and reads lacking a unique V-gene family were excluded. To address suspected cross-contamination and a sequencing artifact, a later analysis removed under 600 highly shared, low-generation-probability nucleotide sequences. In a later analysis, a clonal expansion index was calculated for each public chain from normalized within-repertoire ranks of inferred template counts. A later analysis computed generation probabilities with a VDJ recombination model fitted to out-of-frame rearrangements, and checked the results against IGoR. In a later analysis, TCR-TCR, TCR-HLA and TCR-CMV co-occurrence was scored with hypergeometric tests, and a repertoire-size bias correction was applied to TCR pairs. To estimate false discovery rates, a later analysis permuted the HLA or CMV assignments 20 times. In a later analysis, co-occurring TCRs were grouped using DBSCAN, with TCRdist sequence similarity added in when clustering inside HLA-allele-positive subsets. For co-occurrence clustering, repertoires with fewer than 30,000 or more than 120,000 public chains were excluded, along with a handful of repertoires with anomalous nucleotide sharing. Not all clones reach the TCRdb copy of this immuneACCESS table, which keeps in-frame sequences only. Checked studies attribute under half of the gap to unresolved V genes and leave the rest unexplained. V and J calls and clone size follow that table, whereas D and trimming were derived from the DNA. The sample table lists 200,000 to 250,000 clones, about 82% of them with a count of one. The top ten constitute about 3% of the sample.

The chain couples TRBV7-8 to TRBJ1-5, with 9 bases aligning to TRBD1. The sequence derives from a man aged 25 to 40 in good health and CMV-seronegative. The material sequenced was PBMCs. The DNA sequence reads TGTGCCAGCAGTTCAACCCCCACAGGGGGCGTATCGGGCAATCAGCCCCAGCATTTT. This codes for CASSSTPTGGVSGNQPQHF.